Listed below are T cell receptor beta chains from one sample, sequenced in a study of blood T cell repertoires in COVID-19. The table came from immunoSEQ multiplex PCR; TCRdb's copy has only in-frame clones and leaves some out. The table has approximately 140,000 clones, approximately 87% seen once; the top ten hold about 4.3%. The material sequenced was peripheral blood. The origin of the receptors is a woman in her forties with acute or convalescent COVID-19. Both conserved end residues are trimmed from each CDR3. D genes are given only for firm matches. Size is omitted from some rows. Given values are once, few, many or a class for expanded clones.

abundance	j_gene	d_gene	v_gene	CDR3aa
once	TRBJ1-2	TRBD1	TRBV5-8	ASSFDRGGGYT
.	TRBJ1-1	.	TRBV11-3	ASSLAGSYTEAF
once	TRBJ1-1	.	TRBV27	ASSFREGTEAF
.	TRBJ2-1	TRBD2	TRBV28	ASSLFGRGVNEQF
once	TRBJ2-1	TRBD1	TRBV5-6	ASTPQGDNEQF
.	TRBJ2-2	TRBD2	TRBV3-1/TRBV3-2	ASSQYGGAGELF
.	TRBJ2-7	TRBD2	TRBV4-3	ASSQARLAGVSEQY
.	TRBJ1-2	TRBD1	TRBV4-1	ASSQDVRGLRANYGYT
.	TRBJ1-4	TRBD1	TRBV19	ASSQRTGDRSNEKLF
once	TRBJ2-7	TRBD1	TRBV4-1	ASSRTWDRVRGGASEQY